The subject of this entry is one T cell receptor beta chain. The antigen remains unidentified. These data belong to a study of T cell responses to AZD1222 COVID-19 vaccine. Per germline, CDR1 MNHEY and CDR2 SMNVEV (reference sequence). The CDR3 consists of 18 residues. After removal of 7 bases from V and 3 bases from J, the junction contained 12 bases not matched to a gene. Broader study findings: Spike-specific TCR breadth rose after two AZD1222 doses, and depth rose as well.

The repertoire was sequenced with immunoSEQ multiplex PCR; TCRdb's copy has only in-frame clones and lacks some. In the table there are 90,000 to 120,000 clones, under 95% of which are singletons. Specimen: peripheral blood, collected on day 0 of AZD1222 vaccination. V and J are TRBV27 and TRBJ2-2, with 12 positions matching TRBD2. This receptor was identified in an adult in good health. The CDR3, as DNA: TGTGCCAGCACCATCGGGACTAGCGGGCCCCCGGACACCGGGGAGCTGTTTTTT. The encoded protein is CASTIGTSGPPDTGELFF.